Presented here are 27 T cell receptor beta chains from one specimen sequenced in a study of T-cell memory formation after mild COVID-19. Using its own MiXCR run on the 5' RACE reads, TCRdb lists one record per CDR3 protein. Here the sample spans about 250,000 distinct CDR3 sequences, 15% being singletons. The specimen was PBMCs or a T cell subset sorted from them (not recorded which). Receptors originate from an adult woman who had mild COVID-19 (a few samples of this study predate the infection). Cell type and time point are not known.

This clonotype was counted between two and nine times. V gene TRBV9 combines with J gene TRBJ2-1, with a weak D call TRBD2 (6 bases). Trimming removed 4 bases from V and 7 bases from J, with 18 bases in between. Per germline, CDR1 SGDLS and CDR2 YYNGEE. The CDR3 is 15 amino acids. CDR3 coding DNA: TGTGCCAGCAGCCCGGGACTCGTTAGTTGGAATGAGCAGTTCTTC. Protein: CASSPGLVSWNEQFF.

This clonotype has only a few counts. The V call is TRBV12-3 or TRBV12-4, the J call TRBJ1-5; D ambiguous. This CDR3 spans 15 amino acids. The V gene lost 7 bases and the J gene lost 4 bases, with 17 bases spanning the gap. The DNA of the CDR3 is TGTGCCAGCACCCCAGCCGGGGTTGGAAATCAGCCCCAGCATTTT. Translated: CASTPAGVGNQPQHF.

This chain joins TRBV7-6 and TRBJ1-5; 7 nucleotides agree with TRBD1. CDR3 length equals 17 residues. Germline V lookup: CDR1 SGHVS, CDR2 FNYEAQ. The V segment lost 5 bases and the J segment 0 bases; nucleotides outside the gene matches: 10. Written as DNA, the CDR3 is TGTGCCAGCAGCCCCCAATCGACAGGGACTAGCAATCAGCCCCAGCATTTT. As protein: CASSPQSTGTSNQPQHF.

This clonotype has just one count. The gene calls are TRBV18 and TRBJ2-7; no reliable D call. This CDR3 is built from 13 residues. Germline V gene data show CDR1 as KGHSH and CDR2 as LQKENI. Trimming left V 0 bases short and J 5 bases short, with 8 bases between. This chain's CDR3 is CASSPPLKDEQYF. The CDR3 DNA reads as TGTGCCAGCTCACCACCGTTGAAGGACGAGCAGTACTTC.

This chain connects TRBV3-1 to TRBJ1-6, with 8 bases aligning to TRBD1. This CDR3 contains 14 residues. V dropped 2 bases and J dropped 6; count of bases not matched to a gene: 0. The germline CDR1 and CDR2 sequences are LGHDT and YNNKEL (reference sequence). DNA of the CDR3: TGTGCCAGCAGCCAACAGGGGGCTAATTCACCCCTCCACTTT. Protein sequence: CASSQQGANSPLHF.

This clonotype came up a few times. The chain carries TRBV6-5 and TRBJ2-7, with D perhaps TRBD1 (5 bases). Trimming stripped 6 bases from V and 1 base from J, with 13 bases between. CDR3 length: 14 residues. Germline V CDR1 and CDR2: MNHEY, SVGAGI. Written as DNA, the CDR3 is TGTGCCAGCAGCTATGTACAGGTATCCTACGAGCAGTACTTC. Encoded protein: CASSYVQVSYEQYF.

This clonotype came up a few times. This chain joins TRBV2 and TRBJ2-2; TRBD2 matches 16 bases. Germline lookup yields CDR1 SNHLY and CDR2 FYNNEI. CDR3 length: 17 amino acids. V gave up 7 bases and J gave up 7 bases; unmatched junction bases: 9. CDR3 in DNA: TGTGCCAGCAAGGGACTAGCGGGGGGGCAACTTGTCGGGGAGCTGTTTTTT. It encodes CASKGLAGGQLVGELFF.

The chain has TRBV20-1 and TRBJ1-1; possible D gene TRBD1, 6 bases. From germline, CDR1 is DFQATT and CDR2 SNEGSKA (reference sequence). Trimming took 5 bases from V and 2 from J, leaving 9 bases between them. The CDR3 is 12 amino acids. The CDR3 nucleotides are TGCAGTGCTTACAGGGATAACACTGAAGCTTTCTTT. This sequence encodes CSAYRDNTEAFF.

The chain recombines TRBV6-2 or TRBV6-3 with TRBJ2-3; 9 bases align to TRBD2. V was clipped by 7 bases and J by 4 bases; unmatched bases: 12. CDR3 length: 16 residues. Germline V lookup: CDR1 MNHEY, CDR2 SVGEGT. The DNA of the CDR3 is TGTGCCAGCATTTGGGGGCCGGGACTAGCCTCAGATACGCAGTATTTT. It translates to CASIWGPGLASDTQYF.

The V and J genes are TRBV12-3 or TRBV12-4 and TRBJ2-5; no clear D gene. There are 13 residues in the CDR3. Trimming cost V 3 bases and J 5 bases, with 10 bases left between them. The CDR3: CASSFLRLETQYF. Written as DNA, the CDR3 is TGTGCCAGCAGTTTTCTCCGGCTCGAGACCCAGTACTTC.

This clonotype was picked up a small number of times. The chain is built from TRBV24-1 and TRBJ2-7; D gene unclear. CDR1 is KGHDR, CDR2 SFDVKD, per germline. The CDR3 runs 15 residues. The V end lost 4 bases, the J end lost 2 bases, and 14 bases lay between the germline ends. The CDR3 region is CATSDGPGPTYEQYF. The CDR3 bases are TGTGCCACCAGTGACGGGCCGGGTCCGACCTACGAGCAGTACTTC.

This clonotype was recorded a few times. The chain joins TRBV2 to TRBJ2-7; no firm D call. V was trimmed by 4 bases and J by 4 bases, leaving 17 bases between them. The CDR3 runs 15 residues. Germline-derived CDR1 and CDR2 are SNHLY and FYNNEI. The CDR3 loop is CASSVDDGSSYEQYF. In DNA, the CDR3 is TGTGCCAGCAGTGTAGACGACGGATCATCTTACGAGCAGTACTTC.

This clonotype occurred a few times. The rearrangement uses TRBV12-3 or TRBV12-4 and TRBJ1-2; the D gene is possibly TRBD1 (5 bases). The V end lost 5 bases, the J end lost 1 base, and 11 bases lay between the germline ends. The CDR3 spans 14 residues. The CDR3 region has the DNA TGTGCCAGCAGTCCCGGGACGGTTAACTATGGCTACACCTTC. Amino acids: CASSPGTVNYGYTF.

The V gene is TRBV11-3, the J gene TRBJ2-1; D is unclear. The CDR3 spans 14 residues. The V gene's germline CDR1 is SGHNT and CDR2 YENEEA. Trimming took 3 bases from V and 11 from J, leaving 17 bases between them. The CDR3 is CASSLPARSAQQFF. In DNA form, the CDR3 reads TGTGCCAGCAGCTTGCCTGCACGGAGCGCACAGCAGTTCTTC.

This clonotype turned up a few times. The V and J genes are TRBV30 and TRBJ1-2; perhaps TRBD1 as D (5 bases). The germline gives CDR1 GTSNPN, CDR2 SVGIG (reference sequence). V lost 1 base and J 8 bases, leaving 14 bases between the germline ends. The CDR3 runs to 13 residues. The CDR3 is CAWSASGWRGYTF. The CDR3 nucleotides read TGTGCCTGGAGTGCGTCAGGGTGGAGAGGCTACACCTTC.

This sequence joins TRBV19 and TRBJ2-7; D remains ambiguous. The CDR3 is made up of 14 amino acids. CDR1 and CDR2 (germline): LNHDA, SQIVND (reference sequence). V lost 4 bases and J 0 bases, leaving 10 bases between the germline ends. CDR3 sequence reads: CASSRHTSSYEQYF. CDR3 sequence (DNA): TGTGCCAGTAGTAGGCACACGAGCTCCTACGAGCAGTACTTC.

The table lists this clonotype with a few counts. The CDR3 is CASSEDRSTDTQYF. DNA of the CDR3: TGTGCCAGCAGTGAAGACAGAAGCACAGATACGCAGTATTTT. V and J are TRBV2 and TRBJ2-3; D is unclear. This CDR3 contains 14 residues. The germline gives CDR1 SNHLY, CDR2 FYNNEI. V lost 1 base and J 0 bases, leaving 5 bases between the germline ends.

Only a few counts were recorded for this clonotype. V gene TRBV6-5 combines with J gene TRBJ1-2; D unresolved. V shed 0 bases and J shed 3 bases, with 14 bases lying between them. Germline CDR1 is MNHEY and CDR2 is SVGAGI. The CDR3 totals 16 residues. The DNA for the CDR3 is TGTGCCAGCAGTTACTCGGCGATTCGGGTTCACTATGGCTACACCTTC. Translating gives CASSYSAIRVHYGYTF.

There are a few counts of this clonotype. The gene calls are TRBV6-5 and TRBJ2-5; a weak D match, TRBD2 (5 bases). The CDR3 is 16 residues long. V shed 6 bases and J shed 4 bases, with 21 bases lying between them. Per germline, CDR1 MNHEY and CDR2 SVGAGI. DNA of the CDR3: TGTGCCAGCAGCCACCCCCGGGGTCACGTCGTAGAGACCCAGTACTTC. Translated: CASSHPRGHVVETQYF.

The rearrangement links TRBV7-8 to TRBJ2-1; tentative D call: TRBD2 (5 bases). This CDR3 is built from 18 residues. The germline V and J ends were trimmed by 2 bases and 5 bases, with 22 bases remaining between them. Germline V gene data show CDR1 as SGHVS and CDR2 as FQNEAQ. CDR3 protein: CASSLSGRRGKSDNEQFF. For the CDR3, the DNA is TGTGCCAGCAGCTTAAGTGGCCGACGGGGAAAGTCGGACAATGAGCAGTTCTTC.

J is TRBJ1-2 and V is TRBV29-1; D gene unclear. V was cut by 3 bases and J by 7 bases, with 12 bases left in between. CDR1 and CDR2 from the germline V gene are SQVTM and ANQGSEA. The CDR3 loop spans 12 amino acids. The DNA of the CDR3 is TGCAGCGTTGACCCCGACACTTTTGGCTACACCTTC. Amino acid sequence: CSVDPDTFGYTF.

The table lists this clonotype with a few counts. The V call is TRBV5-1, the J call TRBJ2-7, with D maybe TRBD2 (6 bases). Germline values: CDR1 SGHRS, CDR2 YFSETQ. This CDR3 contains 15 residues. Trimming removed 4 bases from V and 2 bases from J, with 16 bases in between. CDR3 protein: CASSPHLANTYEQYF. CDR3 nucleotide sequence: TGCGCCAGCAGCCCCCACCTAGCGAACACCTACGAGCAGTACTTC.

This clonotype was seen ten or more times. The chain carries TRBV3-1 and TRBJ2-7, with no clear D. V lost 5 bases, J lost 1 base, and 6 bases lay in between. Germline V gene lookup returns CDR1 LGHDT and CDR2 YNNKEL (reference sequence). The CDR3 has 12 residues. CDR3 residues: CASSTRSYEQYF. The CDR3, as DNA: TGTGCCAGCAGCACCCGATCCTACGAGCAGTACTTC.

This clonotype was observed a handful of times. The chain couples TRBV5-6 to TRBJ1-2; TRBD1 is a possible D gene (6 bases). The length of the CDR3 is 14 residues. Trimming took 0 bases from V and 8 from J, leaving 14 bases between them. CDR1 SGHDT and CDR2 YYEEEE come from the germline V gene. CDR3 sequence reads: CASSLVNGGHGYTF. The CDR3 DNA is TGTGCCAGCAGCTTGGTGAACGGGGGGCACGGCTACACCTTC.

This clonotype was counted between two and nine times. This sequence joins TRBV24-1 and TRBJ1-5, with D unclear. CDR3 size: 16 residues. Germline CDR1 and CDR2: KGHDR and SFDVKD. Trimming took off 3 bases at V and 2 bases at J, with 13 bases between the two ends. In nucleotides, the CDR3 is TGTGCCACCAGTGATCCTACAAGCAGCGGCAATCAGCCCCAGCATTTT. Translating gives CATSDPTSSGNQPQHF.

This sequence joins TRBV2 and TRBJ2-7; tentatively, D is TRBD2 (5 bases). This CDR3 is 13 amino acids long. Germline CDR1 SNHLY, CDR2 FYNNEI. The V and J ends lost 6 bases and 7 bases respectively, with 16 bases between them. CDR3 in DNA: TGTGCCAGCAGACGTGACCCTCCGGGAGAGCAGTACTTC. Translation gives CASRRDPPGEQYF.

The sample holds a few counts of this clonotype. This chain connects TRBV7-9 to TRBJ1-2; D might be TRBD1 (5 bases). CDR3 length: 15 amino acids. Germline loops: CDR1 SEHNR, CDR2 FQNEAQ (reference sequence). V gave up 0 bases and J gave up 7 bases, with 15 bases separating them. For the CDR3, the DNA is TGTGCCAGCAGCTTAGCGTCTTCGACAGAAAGTGGCTACACCTTC. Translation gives CASSLASSTESGYTF.